The next 28 T cell receptor beta chains were all read from a single sample in a study of identical twins. One entry per CDR3 protein, called by TCRdb with MiXCR from the 5' RACE reads. The sample consists of 500,000 to 650,000 distinct CDR3 sequences, roughly 7.1% of them appearing once. This sample was shared with a second study, whose subject was yellow fever vaccine responses in identical twins.

Material for sequencing was PBMCs. Receptors originate from a woman aged 18 to 35 in good health.

This clonotype was picked up a small number of times. V gene TRBV6-1 combines with J gene TRBJ2-7; D is perhaps TRBD1 (6 bases). V was trimmed by 6 bases and J by 9 bases, leaving 15 bases between them. The CDR3 length is 12 residues. Germline V lookup: CDR1 MNHNS, CDR2 SASEGT. CDR3 in amino acids: CASSLQGSGQYV. In nucleotides, the CDR3 is TGTGCCAGCAGCCTACAGGGCTCGGGGCAGTACGTC.

The sample holds a few counts of this clonotype. The V and J genes are TRBV24-1 and TRBJ1-4; perhaps TRBD1 as D (5 bases). CDR3 size: 13 residues. The ends were cut back, 9 bases at V and 7 bases at J, with 14 bases in the middle. Germline assignment: CDR1 KGHDR and CDR2 SFDVKD. This CDR3 reads CATGQGSGEKLFF. The CDR3 bases are TGTGCCACCGGGCAGGGAAGTGGTGAAAAACTGTTTTTT.

The J gene is TRBJ2-5, the V gene TRBV19, with D possibly TRBD2 on 6 matching bases. V lost 7 bases, J lost 5 bases, and 8 bases lay in between. The germline CDR1 and CDR2 sequences are LNHDA and SQIVND (reference sequence). This CDR3 contains 11 residues. CDR3 coding DNA: TGTGCCAGTACCGCGGGGGAGACCCAGTACTTC. Its protein is CASTAGETQYF. Filled out from reference TRBV19 and TRBJ2-5, the complete variable domain reads DGGITQSPKYLFRKEGQNVTLSCEQNLNHDAMYWYRQDPGQGLRLIYYSQIVNDFQKGDIAEGYSVSREKKESFPLTVTSAQKNPTAFYLCASTAGETQYFGPGTRLLVL.

This clonotype was seen a few times. The V and J genes are TRBV2 and TRBJ2-1, with 11 nucleotides matching TRBD1. The CDR3 runs to 14 residues. V lost 8 bases and J lost 5; bases outside the gene matches: 5. Germline V gene sequence: CDR1 SNHLY, CDR2 FYNNEI. The CDR3 is CASQLGQGDNEQFF. As DNA, the CDR3 is TGTGCCAGCCAATTGGGACAGGGGGACAATGAGCAGTTCTTC.

The rearrangement joins TRBV20-1 to TRBJ2-3, with a tentative D call TRBD1 (6 bases). The CDR3 runs 16 residues. The germline V and J ends were trimmed by 6 bases and 3 bases, with 22 bases remaining between them. Germline V lookup: CDR1 DFQATT, CDR2 SNEGSKA (reference sequence). CDR3 sequence reads: CSAQSGTPMGTDTQYF. The CDR3 DNA reads TGCAGTGCACAGTCGGGGACACCAATGGGTACAGATACGCAGTATTTT.

The chain is built from TRBV5-5 and TRBJ2-5; TRBD2 aligns across 7 bases. After removal of 4 bases from V and 4 bases from J, the junction contained 13 bases not matched to a gene. The CDR3 runs 16 residues. Per the germline V gene, CDR1 is SGHKS and CDR2 is YYEKEE (reference sequence). CDR3 DNA: TGTGCCAGCAGCCTACTCGGGGAGGGCCACAGAGAGACCCAGTACTTC. Its translation is CASSLLGEGHRETQYF.

This clonotype was counted only a few times. The rearrangement joins TRBV7-2 to TRBJ1-6; D gene uncertain. The V gene lost 1 base and the J gene lost 9 bases, with 13 bases spanning the gap. CDR1 and CDR2 from the germline V gene are SGHTA and FQGNSA. The CDR3 length is 15 residues. The CDR3 loop reads CASSLGAGLGSPLHF. CDR3 nucleotide sequence: TGTGCCAGCAGCTTAGGGGCAGGCCTAGGTTCACCCCTCCACTTT.

This clonotype was observed at least ten times. The chain combines TRBV11-2 with TRBJ1-2, with TRBD1 as a possible D gene (5 bases). Germline V gene sequence: CDR1 SGHAT, CDR2 FQNNGV. Trimming left V 8 bases short and J 0 bases short, with 10 bases between. The CDR3 sequence is 13 residues long. CDR3 nucleotides: TGTGCCAGCCGGGGGGTAGCTAACTATGGCTACACCTTC. It encodes CASRGVANYGYTF.

The sample holds a few counts of this clonotype. This chain uses TRBV12-3 or TRBV12-4 with TRBJ1-5; D is undetermined. V lost 3 bases and J 2 bases, leaving 29 bases between the germline ends. The CDR3 spans 21 residues. The CDR3, as DNA: TGTGCCAGCAGTTTGCTCCCCCTACAAGTCCCCACTGTCGGGCGCAATCAGCCCCAGCATTTT. Protein: CASSLLPLQVPTVGRNQPQHF.

The chain is built from TRBV7-9 and TRBJ2-7; maybe TRBD2 (7 bases). The germline CDR1 and CDR2 sequences are SEHNR and FQNEAQ (reference sequence). Trimming stripped 1 base from V and 3 bases from J, with 13 bases between. CDR3 size: 15 residues. CDR3 sequence: CASSLEGGDNYEQYF. The CDR3 nucleotides read TGTGCCAGCAGCTTAGAGGGGGGGGACAACTACGAGCAGTACTTC.

This clonotype showed up just a few times. This chain joins TRBV29-1 and TRBJ2-3; TRBD2 might be the D (5 bases). Trimming cost V 7 bases and J 0 bases, with 8 bases left between them. The CDR3 has 12 amino acids. The germline CDR1 and CDR2 sequences are SQVTM and ANQGSEA. CDR3 DNA: TGCAGCGAAGCGGAGAGCACAGATACGCAGTATTTT. It is translated as CSEAESTDTQYF.

The CDR3 spells CASSQHSGPSYEQYV. The CDR3 nucleotides read TGTGCCAGCAGTCAACATTCGGGTCCATCCTACGAGCAGTACGTC. The chain recombines TRBV14 with TRBJ2-7; D not resolved. The CDR3 spans 15 residues. Trimming removed 6 bases from V and 1 base from J, with 16 bases in between. Germline lookup yields CDR1 SGHDN and CDR2 FVKESK.

This chain joins TRBV7-9 and TRBJ2-1; either TRBD1 or TRBD2 may fit D (5 bases each). Per the germline V gene, CDR1 is SEHNR and CDR2 is FQNEAQ (reference sequence). The CDR3 covers 16 residues. With 5 bases removed from V and 1 base from J, the gap between germline ends came to 15 bases. Here the CDR3 reads CASSPGRTLSYNEQFF. The CDR3 nucleotides read TGTGCCAGCAGCCCGGGACGTACTCTTTCCTACAATGAGCAGTTCTTC.

In its sample, this clonotype was seen many times. The V call is TRBV12-3 or TRBV12-4, the J call TRBJ2-1; D not resolved. V was cut by 7 bases and J by 3 bases, with 7 bases left in between. This CDR3 region has 12 residues. CDR3 bases: TGTGCCAGCACCCCCAGCTACAATGAGCAGTTCTTC. Translation: CASTPSYNEQFF.

This clonotype has more than one count but fewer than ten. The chain carries TRBV24-1 and TRBJ2-7; D is possibly TRBD1 (6 bases). CDR3 length: 15 amino acids. CDR1 is KGHDR, CDR2 SFDVKD, per germline. The V and J ends lost 4 bases and 5 bases respectively, with 17 bases between them. CDR3 nucleotides: TGTGCCACCAGTGACCCCCAAACAGGGAACGACGAGCAGTACTTC. Translated: CATSDPQTGNDEQYF.

This clonotype has ten or more counts. The rearrangement uses TRBV5-1 and TRBJ1-4; D is perhaps TRBD1 (6 bases). The germline V gene encodes CDR1 SGHRS and CDR2 YFSETQ. The length of the CDR3 is 15 residues. V was cut by 4 bases and J by 7 bases, with 17 bases left in between. DNA of the CDR3: TGCGCCAGCAGCAAGGATCCGGGGGCCACTGAAAAACTGTTTTTT. This codes for CASSKDPGATEKLFF.

The V and J genes are TRBV5-5 and TRBJ1-1; D possibly corresponds to TRBD1 (6 bases). Trimming cost V 6 bases and J 6 bases, with 21 bases left between them. This CDR3 has 15 residues. The V gene's germline CDR1 is SGHKS and CDR2 YYEKEE (reference sequence). The CDR3 sequence is CASTPPSGGRAEAFF. CDR3 nucleotides: TGTGCCAGCACCCCCCCGTCGGGGGGCCGGGCTGAAGCTTTCTTT.

The V and J genes are TRBV19 and TRBJ2-7, with D tentatively TRBD1 or TRBD2 (5 bases each). Germline loops: CDR1 LNHDA, CDR2 SQIVND (reference sequence). The CDR3 extends over 13 amino acids. Trimming removed 5 bases from V and 4 bases from J, with 12 bases in between. The CDR3 DNA is TGTGCCAGTAGTCTCCGGGACCAGTACGAGCAGTACTTC. The encoded protein is CASSLRDQYEQYF.

The V call is TRBV20-1, the J call TRBJ2-7; 8 nucleotides align to TRBD2. Germline V CDR1 and CDR2: DFQATT, SNEGSKA (reference sequence). J lost 3 bases, V lost 0 bases, and 10 bases had no gene match. This CDR3 comprises 16 residues. The CDR3 here is CSARDLRETSVYEQYF. DNA of the CDR3: TGCAGTGCTAGAGATCTGAGGGAGACTAGCGTCTACGAGCAGTACTTC.

The J gene is TRBJ2-6, the V gene TRBV20-1; 10 bases map to TRBD1. V dropped 7 bases and J dropped 1; count of bases not matched to a gene: 7. Germline V gene data show CDR1 as DFQATT and CDR2 as SNEGSKA (reference sequence). The CDR3 spans 16 residues. The CDR3 sequence is CSVWTGGESGANVLTF. CDR3 in DNA: TGCAGTGTGTGGACAGGGGGGGAATCTGGGGCCAACGTCCTGACTTTC.

Details on this clonotype: The germline gene is not matched at one end of the junction; a read error may be the cause. The chain uses TRBV3-1 and TRBJ2-7, with 11 nucleotides matching TRBD2. CDR3 length: 15 residues. CDR1 LGHDT and CDR2 YNNKEL come from the germline V gene (reference sequence). The CDR3 DNA follows: TGTGCCTGCAGCCTAGGGACTAGCGGACCGTACGAGCAGTACTTC. Residues: CACSLGTSGPYEQYF.

In this sample, this clonotype turned up a few times. The chain joins TRBV28 to TRBJ1-5, with 7 bases lining up with TRBD1. The germline CDR1 and CDR2 sequences are MDHEN and SYDVKM. The CDR3 covers 17 residues. V was clipped by 6 bases and J by 1 base; unmatched bases: 12. CDR3 sequence reads: CASSPDRLSESNQPQHF. CDR3 nucleotides: TGTGCCAGCAGCCCGGACAGGTTGTCAGAGAGCAATCAGCCCCAGCATTTT.

Regarding this clonotype: At one end the junction does not follow the germline gene, possibly because of a read error. The J gene is TRBJ2-6, the V gene TRBV11-2, with 9 bases aligning to TRBD2. Germline lookup yields CDR1 SGHAT and CDR2 FQNNGV. The CDR3 covers 16 residues. The CDR3 region is CASSLAGASGANVLTF. CDR3 DNA: TGTGCCAGCAGTTTAGCGGGAGCCAGTGGGGCCAACGTCCTGACTTTC.

In its sample, this clonotype was seen a few times. The chain has TRBV3-1 and TRBJ2-5, with D perhaps matching TRBD2 (5 bases). CDR1 and CDR2 from the germline V gene are LGHDT and YNNKEL (reference sequence). The CDR3 has 14 residues. The V end lost 5 bases, the J end lost 5 bases, and 15 bases lay between the germline ends. CDR3 sequence: CASSYGGVKETQYF. The CDR3 DNA sequence: TGTGCCAGCAGCTACGGAGGCGTTAAGGAGACCCAGTACTTC.

This clonotype was counted many times. DNA for the CDR3: TGCGCCAGCAGCCAAGTCCGGGGCAATGAGCAGTTCTTC. It encodes CASSQVRGNEQFF. The chain joins TRBV4-1 to TRBJ2-1, with D perhaps matching TRBD2 (5 bases). The germline V gene has CDR1 MGHRA and CDR2 YSYEKL. Trimming shortened V by 1 base and J by 6 bases, and 7 bases separated the two germline ends. This CDR3 region has 13 residues.

This chain joins TRBV19 and TRBJ1-4; D is unclear. This CDR3 is built from 15 residues. The germline V and J ends were trimmed by 9 bases and 8 bases, with 22 bases remaining between them. The germline V gene encodes CDR1 LNHDA and CDR2 SQIVND (reference sequence). CDR3 protein: CASSNYKDLAEKLFF. The DNA of the CDR3 is TGTGCCAGCTCAAACTACAAGGACCTCGCGGAAAAACTGTTTTTT.

This clonotype was picked up many times. CDR3 nucleotides: TGTGCCAGCAGCTACCTAGGTGATGAGCAGTTCTTC. It encodes CASSYLGDEQFF. The rearrangement joins TRBV11-2 to TRBJ2-1; D unclear. Trimming took 4 bases from V and 8 from J, leaving 9 bases between them. Germline CDR1 and CDR2: SGHAT and FQNNGV. There are 12 residues in the CDR3.

This clonotype was counted a few times. This sequence joins TRBV20-1 and TRBJ2-7, with TRBD2 identical over 9 bases. Per germline, CDR1 DFQATT and CDR2 SNEGSKA (reference sequence). The CDR3 spans 15 residues. With V trimmed by 1 base and J by 3 bases, 7 bases remained unmatched. The CDR3 region is CSARVASGGIYEQYV. For the CDR3, the DNA is TGCAGTGCTAGAGTGGCCAGCGGGGGGATCTACGAGCAGTACGTC.